This T cell receptor beta chain was sequenced in a study of control samples from healthy donors and cancer patients. Libraries were prepared by immunoSEQ multiplex PCR; TCRdb keeps only in-frame clonotypes and omits some of them. The sample carries 120,000 or so clones, over 80% recorded once. The trim removed 0 bases at V and 4 bases at J, leaving 9 bases unmatched. The CDR3 loop spans 17 amino acids. Germline lookup yields CDR1 LGHDT and CDR2 YNNKEL (reference sequence). The source is a man aged 80 or over with head and neck cancer. The material sequenced was PBMCs. This rearrangement joins TRBV3-1 (or the pseudogene TRBV3-2) to TRBJ1-5, with 7 nucleotides matching TRBD1. The CDR3 DNA sequence: TGTGCCAGCAGCCAAGAGCGGGGAGGGGGCCTAAATCAGCCCCAGCATTTT. It translates to CASSQERGGGLNQPQHF.